This T cell receptor beta chain emerged from a study of OX40 agonist ivuxolimab in advanced cancers. The wider study: Three partial responders included one hepatocellular carcinoma patient and two cutaneous melanoma patients.

Clones were sequenced by immunoSEQ multiplex PCR, and TCRdb holds only the in-frame ones, with some missing. The data contain about 50,000 clones, 88% of them singletons. The CDR3 consists of 13 residues. Trimming took 5 bases from V and 4 from J, leaving 9 bases between them. This clone was recorded once. The sequence derives from an adult with an advanced solid tumor such as melanoma, head and neck, liver or kidney cancer. The starting material was CD4+ or CD8+ T cells sorted from blood, obtained in a trial of the OX40 agonist ivuxolimab. The V and J genes are TRBV6-7 and TRBJ1-5; a weak D match, TRBD1 (5 bases). TRBV6-7 is designated an ORF whose function remains uncertain. The CDR3 DNA sequence: TGTGCCAGCAGTACTAACAGGAATCAGCCCCAGCATTTT. Protein: CASSTNRNQPQHF.